This T cell receptor (beta chain) was sequenced for a study of Graves' ophthalmopathy and Graves' hyperthyroidism. Concerning this clonotype: What it binds is unknown.

Newly diagnosed, the hyperthyroidism patients had under 2 months' duration and were aged 18 to 65. Exclusion covered patients with other autoimmune diseases or uncontrolled infections (as well as pregnancy or lactation). Clinical symptoms, serum thyroxine, TRAb, thyroid ultrasound and orbital computed tomography formed the basis of diagnosis. The study, taken as a whole, reports: With over 85% sensitivity and around 80% specificity, a 13-signature model separated ophthalmopathy from stable hyperthyroidism.

For repertoire sequencing, the TCR beta CDR3 regions were amplified from RNA transcripts. HTBI primers were employed in first-round RT-PCR, then a second-round multiplex PCR followed. Each CDR3 protein is one row after TCRdb ran MiXCR on the multiplex PCR reads. The sample comprises about 620,000 distinct CDR3 sequences, over 20% of which are singletons, and approximately 6.9% rests with the top ten. CDR3 length equals 17 residues. V was pared by 6 bases and J by 4 bases, with 16 bases of the junction left unmatched. Sequencing used peripheral blood. The V gene is TRBV12-3 or TRBV12-4, the J gene TRBJ1-2; TRBD1 agrees at 8 bases. The receptor comes from a woman younger than 30 with stable Graves' hyperthyroidism. Some clones in this sample may be carry-over from other donors' samples. CDR3 nucleotide sequence: TGTGCCAGCAGGCCCCGGGTGGGGCAGGGGGCGAGCTATGGCTACACCTTC. Translated: CASRPRVGQGASYGYTF.